A single sample gave rise to the 2 T cell receptor beta chains below, sequenced in a study of Ad26.COV2.S vaccination and SARS-CoV-2 variants. Sample treatment: approximately 18 received Ad26.COV2.S at low or high dose, single or two shots; about 5 received placebo; per-sample allocation not given. Day 63 following the first vaccine or placebo injection was when the samples were taken. TCRdb keeps only in-frame clones here, not all; method: immunoSEQ multiplex PCR. Of hundreds of thousands of clones listed, roughly 89% are singletons. The source was peripheral blood, collected in a trial of Ad26.COV2.S vaccine versus placebo. All receptors come from a person between 18 and 59 years old who received the Ad26.COV2.S COVID-19 vaccine or a placebo.

The chain has TRBV30 and TRBJ2-7, with D hard to call. Trimming cost V 5 bases and J 3 bases, with 8 bases left between them. In germline, CDR1 is GTSNPN, CDR2 SVGIG (reference sequence). CDR3 length equals 11 residues. DNA for the CDR3: TGTGCCTGGGCCTCTTACTACGAGCAGTACTTC. It codes for CAWASYYEQYF.

J is TRBJ2-5 and V is TRBV5-6; 10 bases match TRBD1. V lost 3 bases to trimming and J lost 2 bases; unmatched junction nucleotides: 10. This CDR3 is 17 amino acids long. CDR1 is SGHDT, CDR2 YYEEEE, per germline. Here the CDR3 reads CASSSRIRDRGQETQYF. CDR3 coding DNA: TGTGCCAGCAGCTCTAGGATACGGGACAGGGGACAAGAGACCCAGTACTTC.